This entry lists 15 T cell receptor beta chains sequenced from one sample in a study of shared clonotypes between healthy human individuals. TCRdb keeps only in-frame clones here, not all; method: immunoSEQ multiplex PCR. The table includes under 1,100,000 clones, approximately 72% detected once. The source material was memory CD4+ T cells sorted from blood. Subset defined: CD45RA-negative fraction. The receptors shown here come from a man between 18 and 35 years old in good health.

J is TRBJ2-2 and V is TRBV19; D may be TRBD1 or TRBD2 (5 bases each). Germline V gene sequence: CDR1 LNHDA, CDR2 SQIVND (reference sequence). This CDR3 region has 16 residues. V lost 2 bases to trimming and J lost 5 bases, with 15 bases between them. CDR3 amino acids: CASSILPGPGTGELFF. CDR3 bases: TGTGCCAGTAGTATACTGCCGGGACCGGGGACCGGGGAGCTGTTTTTT.

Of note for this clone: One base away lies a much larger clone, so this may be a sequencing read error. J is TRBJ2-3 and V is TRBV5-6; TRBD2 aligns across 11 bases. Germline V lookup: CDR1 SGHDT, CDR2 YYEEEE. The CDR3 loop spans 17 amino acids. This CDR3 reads CASSGLAGGPREDAQYF. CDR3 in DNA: TGTGCCAGCAGCGGGTTAGCGGGAGGGCCCAGGGAAGATGCGCAGTATTTT. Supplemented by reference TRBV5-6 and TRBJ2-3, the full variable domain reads DAGVTQSPTHLIKTRGQQVTLRCSPKSGHDTVSWYQQALGQGPQFIFQYYEEEERQRGNFPDRFSGHQFPNYSSELNVNALLLGDSALYLCASSGLAGGPREDAQYFGPGTRLTVL.

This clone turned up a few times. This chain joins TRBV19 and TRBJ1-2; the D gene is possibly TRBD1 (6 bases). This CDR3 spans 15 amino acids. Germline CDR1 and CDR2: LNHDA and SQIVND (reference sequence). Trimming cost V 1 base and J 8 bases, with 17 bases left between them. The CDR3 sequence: CASSIGGGRQHGYTF. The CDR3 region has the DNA TGTGCCAGTAGTATAGGAGGGGGAAGGCAGCACGGCTACACCTTC.

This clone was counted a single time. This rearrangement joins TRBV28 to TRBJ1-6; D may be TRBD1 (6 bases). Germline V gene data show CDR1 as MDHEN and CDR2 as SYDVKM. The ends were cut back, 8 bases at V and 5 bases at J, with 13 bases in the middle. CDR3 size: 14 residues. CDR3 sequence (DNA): TGTGCCAGCTCCACAGGGAATAATAATTCACCCCTCCACTTT. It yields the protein CASSTGNNNSPLHF.

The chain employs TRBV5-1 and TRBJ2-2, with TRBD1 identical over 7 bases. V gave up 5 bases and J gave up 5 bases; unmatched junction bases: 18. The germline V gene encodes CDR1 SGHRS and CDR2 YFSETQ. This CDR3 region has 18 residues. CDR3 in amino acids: CASSSQTGTGLRTGELFF. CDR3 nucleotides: TGCGCCAGCAGTTCCCAGACAGGGACGGGTCTGAGGACCGGGGAGCTGTTTTTT.

Written as DNA, the CDR3 is TGTGCCACCAGCAGAGGAGGGGCTCCTAATCAAAACATTCAGTACTTC. Translated, it gives CATSRGGAPNQNIQYF. V is TRBV15 and J is TRBJ2-4; D may match TRBD1 or TRBD2 (5 bases each). V was clipped by 1 base and J by 5 bases, with 15 bases between them. Germline lookup yields CDR1 LNHNV and CDR2 YYDKDF (reference sequence). The CDR3 spans 16 residues.

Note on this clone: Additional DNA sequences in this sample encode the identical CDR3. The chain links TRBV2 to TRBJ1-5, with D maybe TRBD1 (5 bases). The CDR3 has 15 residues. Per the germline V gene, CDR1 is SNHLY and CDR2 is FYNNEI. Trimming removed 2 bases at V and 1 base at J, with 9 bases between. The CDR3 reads CASSEQGNSNQPQHF. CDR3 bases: TGTGCCAGCAGTGAACAGGGCAACAGCAATCAGCCCCAGCATTTT.

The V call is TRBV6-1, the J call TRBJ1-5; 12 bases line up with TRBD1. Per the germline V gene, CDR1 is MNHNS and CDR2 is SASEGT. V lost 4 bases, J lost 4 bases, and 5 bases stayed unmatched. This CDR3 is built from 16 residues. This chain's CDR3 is CASSVGTGGWNQPQHF. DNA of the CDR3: TGTGCCAGCAGTGTTGGGACAGGGGGCTGGAATCAGCCCCAGCATTTT.

The CDR3 DNA is TGCAGTGCGGACCGTAATGAAAAACTGTTTTTT. Translating gives CSADRNEKLFF. This rearrangement joins TRBV20-1 to TRBJ1-4; no clear D gene. Germline V gene data show CDR1 as DFQATT and CDR2 as SNEGSKA (reference sequence). V lost 6 bases, J lost 4 bases, and 6 bases lay in between. The CDR3 has 11 residues.

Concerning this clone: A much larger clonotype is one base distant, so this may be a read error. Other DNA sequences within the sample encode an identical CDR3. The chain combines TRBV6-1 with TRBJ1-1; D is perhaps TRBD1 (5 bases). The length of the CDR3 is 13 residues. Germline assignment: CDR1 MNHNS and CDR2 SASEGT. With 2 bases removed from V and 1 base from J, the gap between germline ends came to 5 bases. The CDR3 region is CASSERGNTEAFF. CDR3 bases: TGTGCCAGCAGTGAAAGGGGGAACACTGAAGCTTTCTTT.

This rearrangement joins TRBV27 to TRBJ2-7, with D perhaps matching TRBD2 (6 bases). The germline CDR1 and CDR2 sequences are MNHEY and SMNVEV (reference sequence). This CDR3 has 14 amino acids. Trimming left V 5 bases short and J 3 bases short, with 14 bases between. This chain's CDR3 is CASSPGTFFYEQYF. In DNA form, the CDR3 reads TGTGCCAGCAGTCCCGGGACTTTTTTCTACGAGCAGTACTTC.

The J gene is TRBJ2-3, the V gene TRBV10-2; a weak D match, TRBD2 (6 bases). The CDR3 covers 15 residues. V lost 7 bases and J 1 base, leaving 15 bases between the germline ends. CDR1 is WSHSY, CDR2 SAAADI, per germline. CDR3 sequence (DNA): TGCGCCAGCACCTCTCGGGAGTTGGGCACAGATACGCAGTATTTT. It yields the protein CASTSRELGTDTQYF.

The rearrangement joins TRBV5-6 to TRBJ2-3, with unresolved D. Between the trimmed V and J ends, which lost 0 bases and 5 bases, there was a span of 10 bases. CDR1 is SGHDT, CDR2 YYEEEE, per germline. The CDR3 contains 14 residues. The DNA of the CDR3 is TGTGCCAGCAGCTTGGACACCTCGGGAGATACGCAGTATTTT. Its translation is CASSLDTSGDTQYF. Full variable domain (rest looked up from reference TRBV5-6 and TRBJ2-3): DAGVTQSPTHLIKTRGQQVTLRCSPKSGHDTVSWYQQALGQGPQFIFQYYEEEERQRGNFPDRFSGHQFPNYSSELNVNALLLGDSALYLCASSLDTSGDTQYFGPGTRLTVL.

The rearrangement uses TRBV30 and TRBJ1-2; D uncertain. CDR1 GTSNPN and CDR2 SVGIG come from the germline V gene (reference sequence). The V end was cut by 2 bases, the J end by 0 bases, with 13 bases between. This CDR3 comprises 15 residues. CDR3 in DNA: TGTGCCTGGAGTAGCCGGGCTCAAGCTAACTATGGCTACACCTTC. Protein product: CAWSSRAQANYGYTF.

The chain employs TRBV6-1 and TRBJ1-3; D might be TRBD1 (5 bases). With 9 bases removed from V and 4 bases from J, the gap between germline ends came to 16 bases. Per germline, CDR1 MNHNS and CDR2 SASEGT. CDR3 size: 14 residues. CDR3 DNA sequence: TGTGCCAGTACAGGTTCCGCGTTGGGAAACACCATATATTTT. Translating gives CASTGSALGNTIYF.